This T cell receptor beta chain appears in the sequencing data of a study of a mutant IDH1 vaccine in newly diagnosed glioma. Looking at the study overall: First vaccine doses came 4-6 weeks after radiotherapy alone, or with temozolomide cycles. Among treated patients, 62.5% were male and around 40% female, and mean age was roughly 40 years.

TCRdb keeps only in-frame clones here, not all; method: immunoSEQ multiplex PCR. Of roughly 40,000 clones in the sample, 75% to 85% are singletons; the top ten hold 4% to 5.5%. Described time point: week 35, safety follow-up. Every single dose of the vaccine, 300 ug of mutant IDH1 20-mer peptide, came with topical imiquimod. Regarding this clone: The target antigen is unknown.

CDR3 length: 15 residues. Germline-derived CDR1 and CDR2 are SGHTA and FQGTGA. J gave up 7 bases and V 4 bases, and 7 bases lay outside the gene matches. The material was PBMCs, obtained from a glioma patient whose treatment included an IDH1 peptide vaccine. The chain couples TRBV7-3 to TRBJ2-3; TRBD2 matches 11 bases. The clonotype was recovered from a woman aged 45 to 65 with glioma. CDR3 in amino acids: CASSSTTSGEHTQYF. Here the CDR3 DNA reads TGTGCCAGCAGCTCGACGACTAGCGGGGAACATACGCAGTATTTT. Based on the CDR3 plus reference TRBV7-3 and TRBJ2-3, the full variable domain is GAGVSQTPSNKVTEKGKYVELRCDPISGHTALYWYRQSLGQGPEFLIYFQGTGAADDSGLPNDRFFAVRPEGSVSTLKIQRTERGDSAVYLCASSSTTSGEHTQYFGPGTRLTVL.